This T cell receptor beta chain emerged from a study of T-cell memory formation after mild COVID-19 listed by TCRdb under 2021. Background on the whole study: TCR sequence clusters from the two donors were largely donor specific. Two young, previously healthy adult volunteers, one female and one male, were included in the cohort. In a couple of donors, T-cell clones that expanded and contracted after mild COVID-19 were tracked by sequencing TCRalpha and TCRbeta repertoires over time. What the work shows at the level of the full study, not this receptor alone: Whether the second-wave clones peaking on day 37 were SARS-CoV-2 specific was not confirmed. Clones contracting from day 15 to 85 had balanced CD4/CD8 phenotypes, while a second wave expanding from day 15 to 37 was biased towards CD4+. Some responding clones were detected in pre-infection memory, which suggested that pre-existing cross-reactive memory T cells had joined the SARS-CoV-2 response. Contracting CD4+ clones appeared mostly in the CM and EM memory subsets, whereas CD8+ clones were enriched in EMRA. Only a couple of mild cases were covered in the study, and larger cohorts including severe cases with pre-infection samples were considered necessary.

PBMCs were isolated by Ficoll-Paque density gradient centrifugation. The reads were generated on an Illumina NovaSeq 6000. Using 5'RACE with constant-segment primers, TCRalpha and TCRbeta cDNA libraries were constructed, with sample barcodes and unique molecular identifiers added in the process. Trizol reagent was used to extract RNA from every sample. Library amplification was performed in two PCR steps, and a second sample barcode and Illumina TruSeq adapters were introduced in the second step. Libraries were sequenced on an Illumina NovaSeq with 2 x 150 bp paired-end reads. The authors processed their data as follows. Reads were demultiplexed and collapsed into UMI-guided consensus sequences with migec v1.2.7. With mixcr v2.1.11, UMI consensuses were aligned to TRA and TRB V and J templates and assembled into clonotypes. Expanded or contracted clonotypes were those called significant by both edgeR and NoisET, with noise models trained on biological replicates. For edgeR calls, the cutoffs were a false discovery rate-adjusted p below 0.01 and a log2 fold-change threshold of 1. As an exploratory analysis of dynamics, PCA with hierarchical clustering was applied to max-normalized trajectories of the 1000 most abundant clonotypes. Each responding clone was given a CD4 or CD8 phenotype based on the CD4+ and CD8+ repertoires, which had been sequenced separately. TCRdb reran the public reads through fastp at Q25 and MiXCR, keeping productive beta chains. All rows with the same CDR3 protein become a single entry with the most common DNA and genes. TCRdb's processing, not the authors', yielded these V and J calls. The sample includes approximately 240,000 distinct CDR3 sequences, with 15% to 20% observed a single time. 3% to 4.5% of the sample is taken by the ten largest.

This clonotype was seen a handful of times. The antigen it recognizes is unknown. Base qualities are missing; no much larger clone stands one base away. Its CDR3 holds 14 amino acids, cysteine through phenylalanine. CDR3 DNA is the only sequence kept; it has 42 bases, read in frame from the first base. CDR1 and CDR2 are read off the germline V gene as KGHSH and LQKENI. Trimming costs V 3 bases and J 1 base, and their ends lie 7 bases apart. The chain couples TRBV18 to TRBJ1-3; too little of a D gene remains to name it. The source material was PBMCs or a T cell subset sorted from them (not recorded which). This TCR was recovered from a man aged 18 to 35 who had mild COVID-19 (a few samples of this study predate the infection). The sample titles of this study are shuffled in the database, so cell type and time point are left out; the donor was told from shared clones. The encoded CDR3 is CASSPGLSGNTIYF. In nucleotide form, the sequence is TGTGCCAGCTCACCTGGGCTTTCTGGAAACACCATATATTTT. Here the CDR3 is joined to the reference TRBV18 and TRBJ1-3 genes, and the full variable domain is: NAGVMQNPRHLVRRRGQEARLRCSPMKGHSHVYWYRQLPEEGLKFMVYLQKENIIDESGMPKERFSAEFPKEGPSILRIQQVVRGDSAAYFCASSPGLSGNTIYFGEGSWLTVV.